Below are 30 T cell receptor beta chains sequenced from a single sample in a study of shared clonotypes between healthy human individuals. Clones were read by immunoSEQ multiplex PCR, and TCRdb kept only the in-frame ones, dropping some. The sample lists 2,500,000 or so clones; 90% to 95% were seen once. Sequenced: naive CD4+ T cells sorted from blood. The sample's subset: CD45RA+ positively selected. The receptors were gathered from a young man in good health.

This chain uses TRBV9 with TRBJ2-1, with 12 bases identical to TRBD2. The germline V gene has CDR1 SGDLS and CDR2 YYNGEE. J gave up 5 bases and V 3 bases, and 3 bases lay outside the gene matches. This CDR3 has 15 amino acids. The CDR3 here is CASSASGRGHNEQFF. CDR3 sequence (DNA): TGTGCCAGCAGCGCTAGCGGGAGGGGACACAATGAGCAGTTCTTC. Filled out from reference TRBV9 and TRBJ2-1, the complete variable domain reads DSGVTQTPKHLITATGQRVTLRCSPRSGDLSVYWYQQSLDQGLQFLIQYYNGEERAKGNILERFSAQQFPDLHSELNLSSLELGDSALYFCASSASGRGHNEQFFGPGTRLTVL.

The chain links TRBV5-6 to TRBJ2-6; TRBD1 matches at 10 bases. Unmatched junction bases numbered 7, after V lost 4 bases and J lost 0 bases. The CDR3 has 18 amino acids. The germline gives CDR1 SGHDT, CDR2 YYEEEE. This CDR3 reads CASSRTGGLLSGANVLTF. In DNA form, the CDR3 reads TGTGCCAGCAGCCGGACAGGGGGGCTCCTCTCTGGGGCCAACGTCCTGACTTTC.

The chain joins TRBV6-6 to TRBJ1-1; possibly TRBD1 for D (6 bases). Per the germline V gene, CDR1 is MNHNY and CDR2 is SVGAGI (reference sequence). The length of the CDR3 is 15 residues. Deletions cut 7 bases from V and 1 base from J, with 16 bases between. The CDR3 DNA follows: TGTGCCAGCACCCTACGGGGAGGGGGGAACACTGAAGCTTTCTTT. Its protein product is CASTLRGGGNTEAFF.

This chain joins TRBV4-3 and TRBJ1-1; D might be TRBD1 (5 bases). Germline V gives CDR1 LGHNA, CDR2 YSLEER. Deletions cut 0 bases from V and 8 bases from J, with 10 bases between. CDR3 size: 13 residues. CDR3 sequence (DNA): TGCGCCAGCAGCCAAGAACGGGGACTGGAAGCTTTCTTT. It specifies CASSQERGLEAFF.

This chain joins TRBV12-5 and TRBJ2-5; a weak D match, TRBD1 (6 bases). V dropped 0 bases and J dropped 4 bases, with 12 bases sitting between them. The V gene's germline CDR1 is LGHNT and CDR2 FRNRAP. The CDR3 is 15 residues long. CDR3 nucleotide sequence: TGTGCTAGTGGTTTGGTACTGGGCAGGGGAGAGACCCAGTACTTC. Translated, it gives CASGLVLGRGETQYF.

The chain combines TRBV28 with TRBJ1-3; D not certain. The CDR3 covers 15 residues. Germline V gives CDR1 MDHEN, CDR2 SYDVKM. Trimming stripped 2 bases from V and 0 bases from J, with 8 bases between. The CDR3 region has the DNA TGTGCCAGCAGTTTAAAAGTCTACTCTGGAAACACCATATATTTT. It codes for CASSLKVYSGNTIYF.

With regard to this clone: Other DNA sequences of this sample code for an identical CDR3. This rearrangement joins TRBV5-6 to TRBJ1-2; D is unclear. The V end was cut by 0 bases, the J end by 5 bases, with 8 bases between. Germline V gives CDR1 SGHDT, CDR2 YYEEEE. The CDR3 contains 13 residues. As DNA, the CDR3 is TGTGCCAGCAGCTTGGGAGAAGGGTATGGCTACACCTTC. Protein product: CASSLGEGYGYTF.

The CDR3 region is CASSPVADTDTQYF. The CDR3 DNA is TGTGCCAGCTCACCGGTTGCGGACACAGATACGCAGTATTTT. V usage is TRBV18 and J usage is TRBJ2-3; no definite D call. This CDR3 is built from 14 residues. The germline V gene encodes CDR1 KGHSH and CDR2 LQKENI. Trimming took off 3 bases at V and 2 bases at J, with 9 bases between the two ends.

This chain joins TRBV6-5 and TRBJ2-2; D may be TRBD1 (6 bases). The germline V and J ends were trimmed by 2 bases and 6 bases, with 10 bases remaining between them. The CDR3 is made up of 14 amino acids. Germline CDR1 is MNHEY and CDR2 is SVGAGI. CDR3 in DNA: TGTGCCAGCAGTTACCAGGGGCTGTCCGGGGAGCTGTTTTTT. Translated, it gives CASSYQGLSGELFF.

The chain joins TRBV5-1 to TRBJ2-5, with 9 nucleotides matching TRBD1. The CDR3 loop spans 15 amino acids. The V gene end was trimmed by 1 base and the J gene end by 5 bases; junction bases not matched to a gene: 6. Germline V gene sequence: CDR1 SGHRS, CDR2 YFSETQ. The DNA of the CDR3 is TGCGCCAGCAGCTTGCTGGACAGGGGTCTTGAGACCCAGTACTTC. Its protein product is CASSLLDRGLETQYF. The full variable domain, completed using reference TRBV5-1 and TRBJ2-5, is KAGVTQTPRYLIKTRGQQVTLSCSPISGHRSVSWYQQTPGQGLQFLFEYFSETQRNKGNFPGRFSGRQFSNSRSEMNVSTLELGDSALYLCASSLLDRGLETQYFGPGTRLLVL.

The V and J genes are TRBV28 and TRBJ2-3; tentatively, D is TRBD1 (5 bases). The V end was cut by 6 bases, the J end by 0 bases, with 13 bases between. The CDR3 covers 15 residues. The V gene's germline CDR1 is MDHEN and CDR2 SYDVKM. The CDR3 DNA follows: TGTGCCAGCAGCCTCAGGGCTACTAGCACAGATACGCAGTATTTT. Its translation: CASSLRATSTDTQYF.

The V gene is TRBV27, the J gene TRBJ2-2; TRBD2 aligns across 10 bases. Germline V gene sequence: CDR1 MNHEY, CDR2 SMNVEV (reference sequence). Trimming cost V 8 bases and J 6 bases; bases outside gene matches: 3. This CDR3 contains 13 residues. This chain's CDR3 is CASRLAGAGELFF. The CDR3 bases are TGTGCCAGCCGGCTAGCGGGAGCCGGGGAGCTGTTTTTT.

The CDR3 protein is CASSHRGGLETQYF. CDR3 DNA sequence: TGTGCCAGTAGTCACAGGGGTGGTTTGGAGACCCAGTACTTC. V is TRBV19 and J is TRBJ2-5; 7 bases are a match to TRBD1. CDR1 and CDR2 (germline): LNHDA, SQIVND (reference sequence). This CDR3 comprises 14 residues. The V and J ends lost 5 bases and 5 bases, in that order; junction bases with no gene match: 8.

This clone was found once. CDR3 loop: CASSLTRTGVYNEQFF. CDR3 in DNA: TGCGCCAGCAGCTTGACCCGGACAGGGGTGTACAATGAGCAGTTCTTC. The chain uses TRBV5-1 and TRBJ2-1, with 9 positions matching TRBD1. The germline V gene has CDR1 SGHRS and CDR2 YFSETQ. The CDR3 totals 16 residues. The V gene end was trimmed by 1 base and the J gene end by 4 bases; junction bases not matched to a gene: 6.

Details on this clone: Other DNA sequences in this sample translate to the same CDR3. The CDR3 nucleotides are TGCGCCAGCAGCTTGGGAGGGAACACTGAAGCTTTCTTT. It yields the protein CASSLGGNTEAFF. The chain links TRBV5-1 to TRBJ1-1, with D unclear. Trimming shortened V by 0 bases and J by 1 base, and 4 bases separated the two germline ends. This CDR3 contains 13 residues. Germline V gene sequence: CDR1 SGHRS, CDR2 YFSETQ.

The chain couples TRBV9 to TRBJ2-1; 14 positions match TRBD2. Losses at the gene ends were 0 bases for V and 9 bases for J; bases not matched to a gene: 8. From germline, CDR1 is SGDLS and CDR2 YYNGEE. CDR3 length equals 17 residues. As DNA, the CDR3 is TGTGCCAGCAGCGTAGACGGACTAGCGGGAGGAGGCAGTGAGCAGTTCTTC. Translated, it gives CASSVDGLAGGGSEQFF.

Regarding this clone: Other DNA variants within this sample encode the same CDR3. The chain carries TRBV18 and TRBJ1-2, with unresolved D. The CDR3 runs 12 residues. In germline, CDR1 is KGHSH, CDR2 LQKENI. Trimming shortened V by 2 bases and J by 2 bases, and 3 bases separated the two germline ends. The CDR3 bases are TGTGCCAGCTCACCAGAAAACTATGGCTACACCTTC. Its translation: CASSPENYGYTF. Full variable domain (rest looked up from reference TRBV18 and TRBJ1-2): NAGVMQNPRHLVRRRGQEARLRCSPMKGHSHVYWYRQLPEEGLKFMVYLQKENIIDESGMPKERFSAEFPKEGPSILRIQQVVRGDSAAYFCASSPENYGYTFGSGTRLTVV.

The chain is built from TRBV5-1 and TRBJ2-2; D call uncertain. CDR1 and CDR2 (germline): SGHRS, YFSETQ. This CDR3 is 15 amino acids long. V lost 0 bases and J 0 bases, leaving 6 bases between the germline ends. CDR3 sequence reads: CASSLEQPNTGELFF. DNA of the CDR3: TGCGCCAGCAGCTTGGAACAGCCGAACACCGGGGAGCTGTTTTTT. The whole variable domain, filled in from reference TRBV5-1 and TRBJ2-2, reads KAGVTQTPRYLIKTRGQQVTLSCSPISGHRSVSWYQQTPGQGLQFLFEYFSETQRNKGNFPGRFSGRQFSNSRSEMNVSTLELGDSALYLCASSLEQPNTGELFFGEGSRLTVL.

The V and J genes are TRBV5-4 and TRBJ2-1; 12 bases are shared with TRBD2. Germline CDR1 reads SGHNT; CDR2 reads YYREEE (reference sequence). This CDR3 has 16 amino acids. The J segment lost 3 bases and the V segment lost 2 bases, leaving 3 bases of the junction unmatched. For the CDR3, the DNA is TGTGCCAGCAGCTTCCCTAGCGGGGGGGTCTACAATGAGCAGTTCTTC. This gives the protein CASSFPSGGVYNEQFF.

V usage is TRBV7-2 and J usage is TRBJ1-1; possible D gene TRBD1, 5 bases. V was clipped by 2 bases and J by 2 bases, with 9 bases between them. CDR1 is SGHTA and CDR2 is FQGNSA in the germline V gene. CDR3 length equals 14 residues. DNA of the CDR3: TGTGCCAGCAGCTTATTGGGGGGAAACACTGAAGCTTTCTTT. Translated, it gives CASSLLGGNTEAFF.

The chain has TRBV5-4 and TRBJ2-2; D is ambiguous. V gave up 4 bases and J gave up 5 bases, with 3 bases separating them. CDR1 SGHNT and CDR2 YYREEE come from the germline V gene (reference sequence). The CDR3 extends over 11 amino acids. This CDR3 reads CASSQTGELFF. Here the CDR3 DNA reads TGTGCCAGCAGCCAAACCGGGGAGCTGTTTTTT. The full variable domain, rest sourced from reference TRBV5-4 and TRBJ2-2, is ETGVTQSPTHLIKTRGQQVTLRCSSQSGHNTVSWYQQALGQGPQFIFQYYREEENGRGNFPPRFSGLQFPNYSSELNVNALELDDSALYLCASSQTGELFFGEGSRLTVL.

The V and J genes are TRBV2 and TRBJ2-5, with D uncertain. Germline values: CDR1 SNHLY, CDR2 FYNNEI. The V and J ends lost 7 bases and 2 bases respectively, with 8 bases between them. The CDR3 is 12 amino acids. The CDR3 DNA reads as TGTGCCAGCAATACGATACAAGAGACCCAGTACTTC. Amino acids: CASNTIQETQYF. Full variable domain (missing parts from reference TRBV2 and TRBJ2-5): EPEVTQTPSHQVTQMGQEVILRCVPISNHLYFYWYRQILGQKVEFLVSFYNNEISEKSEIFDDQFSVERPDGSNFTLKIRSTKLEDSAMYFCASNTIQETQYFGPGTRLLVL.

This sequence joins TRBV7-2 and TRBJ2-7, with D possibly TRBD1 on 6 matching bases. The CDR3 is made up of 14 amino acids. The V end was cut by 5 bases, the J end by 5 bases, with 16 bases between. CDR1 and CDR2 from the germline V gene are SGHTA and FQGNSA. In nucleotides, the CDR3 is TGTGCCAGCAGCGATAGCAGGGGCGTGGACGAGCAGTACTTC. Translation gives CASSDSRGVDEQYF.

J is TRBJ2-1 and V is TRBV5-5; 8 nucleotides match TRBD2. CDR3 length: 15 amino acids. Germline V gene data show CDR1 as SGHKS and CDR2 as YYEKEE (reference sequence). The J segment lost 3 bases and the V segment lost 2 bases, leaving 4 bases of the junction unmatched. CDR3 coding DNA: TGTGCCAGCAGCTTCCAGCGGGGGCTCTACAATGAGCAGTTCTTC. Translation gives CASSFQRGLYNEQFF.

The genes are TRBV7-9 and TRBJ1-2; TRBD1 matches 7 bases. J gave up 7 bases and V 8 bases, and 4 bases lay outside the gene matches. The CDR3 totals 11 residues. Germline V CDR1 and CDR2: SEHNR, FQNEAQ (reference sequence). This CDR3 is CASSGGSGYTF. As DNA, the CDR3 is TGTGCCAGCTCAGGGGGTAGTGGCTACACCTTC.

The CDR3 is CASSIRAGATPKETQYF. CDR3 in DNA: TGTGCCAGCAGCATTAGAGCGGGGGCGACACCTAAAGAGACCCAGTACTTC. This rearrangement joins TRBV5-8 to TRBJ2-5, with 8 positions matching TRBD2. Germline V gives CDR1 SGHTS, CDR2 YDEGEE. CDR3 length: 17 residues. V lost 4 bases to trimming and J lost 3 bases; unmatched junction nucleotides: 14.

The V gene is TRBV2, the J gene TRBJ1-5; D is ambiguous. The CDR3 extends over 14 amino acids. The germline V and J ends were trimmed by 5 bases and 3 bases, with 11 bases remaining between them. The V gene's germline CDR1 is SNHLY and CDR2 FYNNEI. Written as DNA, the CDR3 is TGTGCCAGCAGTCAAGAATTCTCCAATCAGCCCCAGCATTTT. Amino acid sequence: CASSQEFSNQPQHF.

The chain carries TRBV2 and TRBJ2-1; 13 bases align to TRBD2. V lost 6 bases and J lost 12; bases outside the gene matches: 2. Looked up from germline, CDR1 is SNHLY and CDR2 is FYNNEI. The CDR3 runs to 12 residues. This CDR3 reads CASRRTSGGQFF. The CDR3 region has the DNA TGTGCCAGCAGGCGGACTAGCGGGGGGCAGTTCTTC.

This clone was found once. The gene calls are TRBV2 and TRBJ1-4; no firm D call. CDR1 is SNHLY, CDR2 FYNNEI, per germline. The V end was cut by 2 bases, the J end by 7 bases, with 11 bases between. The CDR3 sequence is 14 residues long. The CDR3: CASSERVVGEKLFF. The CDR3 DNA reads TGTGCCAGCAGTGAAAGGGTTGTTGGTGAAAAACTGTTTTTT.

In this sample, this clone turned up once. The gene calls are TRBV19 and TRBJ2-2; TRBD1 agrees at 7 bases. The length of the CDR3 is 15 residues. Trimming took 4 bases from V and 5 from J; bases not matched to a gene: 7. CDR1 and CDR2 (germline): LNHDA, SQIVND (reference sequence). The CDR3 sequence: CASSTDRVGTGELFF. For the CDR3, the DNA is TGTGCCAGTAGTACCGACAGGGTGGGTACCGGGGAGCTGTTTTTT.